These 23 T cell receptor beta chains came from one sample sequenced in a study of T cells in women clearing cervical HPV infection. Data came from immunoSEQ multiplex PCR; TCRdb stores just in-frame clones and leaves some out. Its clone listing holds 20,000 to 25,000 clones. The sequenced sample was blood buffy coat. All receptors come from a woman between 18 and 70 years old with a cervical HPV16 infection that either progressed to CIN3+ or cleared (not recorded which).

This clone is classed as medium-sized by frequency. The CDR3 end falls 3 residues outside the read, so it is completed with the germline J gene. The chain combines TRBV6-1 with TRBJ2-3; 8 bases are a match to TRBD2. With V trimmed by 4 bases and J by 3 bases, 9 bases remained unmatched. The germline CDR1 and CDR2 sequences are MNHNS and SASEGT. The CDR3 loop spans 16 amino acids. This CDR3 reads CASSAQRAGGTDTQYF. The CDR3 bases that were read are TGTGCCAGCAGTGCACAAAGGGCGGGAGGAACAGATACG.

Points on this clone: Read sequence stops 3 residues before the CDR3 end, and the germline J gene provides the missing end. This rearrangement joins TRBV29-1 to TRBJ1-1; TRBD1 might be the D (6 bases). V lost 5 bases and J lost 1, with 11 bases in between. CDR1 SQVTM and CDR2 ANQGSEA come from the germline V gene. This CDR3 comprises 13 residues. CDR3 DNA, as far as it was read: TGCAGCGTTAGTAGGACAGAGAACACTGAA. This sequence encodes CSVSRTENTE. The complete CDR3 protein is CSVSRTENTEAFF.

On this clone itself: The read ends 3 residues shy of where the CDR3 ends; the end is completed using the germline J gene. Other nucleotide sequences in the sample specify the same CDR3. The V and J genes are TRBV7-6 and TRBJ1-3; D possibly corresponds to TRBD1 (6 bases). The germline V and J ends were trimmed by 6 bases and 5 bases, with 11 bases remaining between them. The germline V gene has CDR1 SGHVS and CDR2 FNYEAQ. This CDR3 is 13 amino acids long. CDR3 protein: CASSLGGRNTIYF. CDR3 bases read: TGTGCCAGCAGTCTAGGGGGAAGAAACACC.

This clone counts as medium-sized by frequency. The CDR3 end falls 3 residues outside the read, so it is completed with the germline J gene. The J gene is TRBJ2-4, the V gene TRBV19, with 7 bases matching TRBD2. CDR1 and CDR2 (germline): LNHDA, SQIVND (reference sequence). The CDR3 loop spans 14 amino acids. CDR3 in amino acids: CASSPQTAGVFQYF. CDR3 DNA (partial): TGTGCCAGTAGTCCACAAACTGCGGGGGTTTTT. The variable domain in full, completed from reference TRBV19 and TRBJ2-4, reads DGGITQSPKYLFRKEGQNVTLSCEQNLNHDAMYWYRQDPGQGLRLIYYSQIVNDFQKGDIAEGYSVSREKKESFPLTVTSAQKNPTAFYLCASSPQTAGVFQYFGAGTRLSVL.

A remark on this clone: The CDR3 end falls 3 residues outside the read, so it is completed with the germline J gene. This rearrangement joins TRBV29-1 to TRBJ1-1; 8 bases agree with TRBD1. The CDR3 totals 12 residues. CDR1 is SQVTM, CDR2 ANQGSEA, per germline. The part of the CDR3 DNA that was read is TGCAGCGTTAGTCCAAGGGACAGGGAA. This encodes CSVSPRDRE. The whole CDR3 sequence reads CSVSPRDREAFF.

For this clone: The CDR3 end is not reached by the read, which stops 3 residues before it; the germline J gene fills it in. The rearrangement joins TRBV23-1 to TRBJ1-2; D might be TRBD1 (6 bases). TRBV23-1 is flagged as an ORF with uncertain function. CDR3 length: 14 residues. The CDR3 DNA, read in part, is TGCGCCAGCAGTCTCCGGGACAAATCCTACGAC. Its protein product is CASSLRDKSYD. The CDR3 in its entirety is CASSLRDKSYDYTF.

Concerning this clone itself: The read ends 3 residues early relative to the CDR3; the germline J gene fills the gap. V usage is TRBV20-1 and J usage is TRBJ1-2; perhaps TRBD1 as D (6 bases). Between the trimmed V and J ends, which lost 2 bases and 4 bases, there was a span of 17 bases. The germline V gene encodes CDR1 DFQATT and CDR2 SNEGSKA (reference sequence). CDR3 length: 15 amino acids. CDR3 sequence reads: CSARHGQTRGYGYTF. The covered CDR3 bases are TGCAGTGCTAGACACGGACAGACCCGCGGCTATGGC.

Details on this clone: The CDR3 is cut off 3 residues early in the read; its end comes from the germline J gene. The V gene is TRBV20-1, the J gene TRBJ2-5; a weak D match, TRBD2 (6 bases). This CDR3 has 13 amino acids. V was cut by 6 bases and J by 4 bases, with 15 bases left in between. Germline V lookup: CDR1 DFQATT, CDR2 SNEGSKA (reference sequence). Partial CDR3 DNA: TGCAGTGCCGTGGCTAGCGAGGGAGAGACC. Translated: CSAVASEGET. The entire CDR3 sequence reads CSAVASEGETQYF.

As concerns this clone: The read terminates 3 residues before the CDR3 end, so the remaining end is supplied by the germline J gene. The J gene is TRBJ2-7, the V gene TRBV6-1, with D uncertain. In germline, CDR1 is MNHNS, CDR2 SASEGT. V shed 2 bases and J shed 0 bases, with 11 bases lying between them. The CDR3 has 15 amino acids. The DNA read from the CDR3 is TGTGCCAGCAGTGAACTGGGCGTCCCCTCCTACGAG. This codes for CASSELGVPSYE. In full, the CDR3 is CASSELGVPSYEQYF.

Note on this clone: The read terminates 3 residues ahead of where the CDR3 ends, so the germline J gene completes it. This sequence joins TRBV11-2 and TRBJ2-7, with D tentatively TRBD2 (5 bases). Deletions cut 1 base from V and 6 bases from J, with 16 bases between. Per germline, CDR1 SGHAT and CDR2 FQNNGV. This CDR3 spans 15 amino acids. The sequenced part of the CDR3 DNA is TGTGCCAGCAGCTTAGTTCATCAGAATCGGGGCGAG. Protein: CASSLVHQNRGE. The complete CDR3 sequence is CASSLVHQNRGEQYF. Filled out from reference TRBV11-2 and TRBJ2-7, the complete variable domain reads EAGVAQSPRYKIIEKRQSVAFWCNPISGHATLYWYQQILGQGPKLLIQFQNNGVVDDSQLPKDRFSAERLKGVDSTLKIQPAKLEDSAVYLCASSLVHQNRGEQYFGPGTRLTVT.

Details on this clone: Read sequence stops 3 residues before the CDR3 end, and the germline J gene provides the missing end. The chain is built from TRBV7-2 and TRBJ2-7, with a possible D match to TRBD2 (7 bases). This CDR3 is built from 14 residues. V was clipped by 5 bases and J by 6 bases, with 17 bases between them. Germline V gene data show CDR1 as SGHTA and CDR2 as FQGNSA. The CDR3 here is CASSPRGGGTEQYF. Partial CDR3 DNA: TGTGCCAGCAGCCCGAGGGGGGGTGGGACCGAG.

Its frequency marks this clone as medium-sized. The sequenced CDR3 bases are TGTGCCAGCAGCTTTGGGGCCAGATTCTATGGC. This translates into CASSFGARFYG. The complete CDR3 sequence is CASSFGARFYGYTF. This chain connects TRBV7-2 to TRBJ1-2, with D perhaps matching TRBD1 (5 bases). The CDR3 end is not reached by the read, which stops 3 residues before it; the germline J gene fills it in. Trimming took 3 bases from V and 4 from J, leaving 12 bases between them. This CDR3 comprises 14 residues. The germline V gene has CDR1 SGHTA and CDR2 FQGNSA.

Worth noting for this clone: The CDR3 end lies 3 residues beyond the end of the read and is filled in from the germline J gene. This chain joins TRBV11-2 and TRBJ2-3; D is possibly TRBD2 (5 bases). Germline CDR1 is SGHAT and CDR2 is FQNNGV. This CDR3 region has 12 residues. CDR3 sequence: CASSLSGETQYF. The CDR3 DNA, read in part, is TGTGCCAGCAGCTTATCCGGGGAGACG. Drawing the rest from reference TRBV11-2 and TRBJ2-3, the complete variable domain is EAGVAQSPRYKIIEKRQSVAFWCNPISGHATLYWYQQILGQGPKLLIQFQNNGVVDDSQLPKDRFSAERLKGVDSTLKIQPAKLEDSAVYLCASSLSGETQYFGPGTRLTVL.

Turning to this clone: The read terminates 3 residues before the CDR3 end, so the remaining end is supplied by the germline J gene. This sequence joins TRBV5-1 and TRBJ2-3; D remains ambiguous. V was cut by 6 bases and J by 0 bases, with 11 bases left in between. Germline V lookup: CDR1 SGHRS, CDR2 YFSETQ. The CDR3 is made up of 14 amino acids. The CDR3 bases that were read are TGCGCCAGCACGTGGGCTATGAGCACAGATACG. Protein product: CASTWAMSTDT. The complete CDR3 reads CASTWAMSTDTQYF. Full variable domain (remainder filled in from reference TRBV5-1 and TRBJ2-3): KAGVTQTPRYLIKTRGQQVTLSCSPISGHRSVSWYQQTPGQGLQFLFEYFSETQRNKGNFPGRFSGRQFSNSRSEMNVSTLELGDSALYLCASTWAMSTDTQYFGPGTRLTVL.

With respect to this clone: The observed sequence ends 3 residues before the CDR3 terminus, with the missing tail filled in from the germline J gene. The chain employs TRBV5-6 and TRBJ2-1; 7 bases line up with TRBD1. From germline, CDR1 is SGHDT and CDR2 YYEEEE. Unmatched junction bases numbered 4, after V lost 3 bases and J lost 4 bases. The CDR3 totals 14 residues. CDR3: CASSSGGQYNEQFF. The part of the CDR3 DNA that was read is TGTGCCAGCAGCTCTGGGGGACAGTACAATGAG.

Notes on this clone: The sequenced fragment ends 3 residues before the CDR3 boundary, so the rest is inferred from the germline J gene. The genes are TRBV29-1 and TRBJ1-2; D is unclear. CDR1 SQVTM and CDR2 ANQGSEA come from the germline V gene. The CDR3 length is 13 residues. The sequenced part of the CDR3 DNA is TGCAGCGTTGAAGATCAAGGGCTACGAGGC. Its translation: CSVEDQGLRG. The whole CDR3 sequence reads CSVEDQGLRGYTF.

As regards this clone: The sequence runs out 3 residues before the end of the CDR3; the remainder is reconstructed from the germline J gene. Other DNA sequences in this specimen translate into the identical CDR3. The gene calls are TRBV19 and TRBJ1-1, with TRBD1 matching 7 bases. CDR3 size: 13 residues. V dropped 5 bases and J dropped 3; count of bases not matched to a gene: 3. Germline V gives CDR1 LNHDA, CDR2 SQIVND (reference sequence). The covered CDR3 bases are TGTGCCAGTAGTGCCACAGGGGACACTGAA. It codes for CASSATGDTE. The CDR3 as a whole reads CASSATGDTEAFF.

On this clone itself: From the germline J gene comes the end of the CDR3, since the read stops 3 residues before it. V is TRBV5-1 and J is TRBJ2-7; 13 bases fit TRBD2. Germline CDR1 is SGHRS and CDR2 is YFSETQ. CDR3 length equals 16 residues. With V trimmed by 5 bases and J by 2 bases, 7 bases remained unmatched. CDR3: CASRRRGLAGPYEQYF. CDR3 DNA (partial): TGCGCCAGCAGACGAAGGGGACTAGCGGGGCCCTACGAG. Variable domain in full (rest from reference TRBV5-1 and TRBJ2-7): KAGVTQTPRYLIKTRGQQVTLSCSPISGHRSVSWYQQTPGQGLQFLFEYFSETQRNKGNFPGRFSGRQFSNSRSEMNVSTLELGDSALYLCASRRRGLAGPYEQYFGPGTRLTVT.

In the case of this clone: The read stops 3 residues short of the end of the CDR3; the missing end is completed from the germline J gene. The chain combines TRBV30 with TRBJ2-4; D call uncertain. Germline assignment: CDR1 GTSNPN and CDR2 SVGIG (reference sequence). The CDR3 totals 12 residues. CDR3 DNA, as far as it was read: TGTGCCTGGAGTGGCAGGATAAATGGT. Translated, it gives CAWSGRING. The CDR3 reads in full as CAWSGRINGQYF.

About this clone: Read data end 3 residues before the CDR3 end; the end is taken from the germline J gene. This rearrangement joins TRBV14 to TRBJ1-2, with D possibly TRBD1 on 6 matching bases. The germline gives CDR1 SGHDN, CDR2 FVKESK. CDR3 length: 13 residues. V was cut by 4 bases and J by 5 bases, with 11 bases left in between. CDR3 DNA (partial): TGTGCCAGCAGCCCGCAGGGGTGGTATGGC. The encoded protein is CASSPQGWYG. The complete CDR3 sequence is CASSPQGWYGYTF.

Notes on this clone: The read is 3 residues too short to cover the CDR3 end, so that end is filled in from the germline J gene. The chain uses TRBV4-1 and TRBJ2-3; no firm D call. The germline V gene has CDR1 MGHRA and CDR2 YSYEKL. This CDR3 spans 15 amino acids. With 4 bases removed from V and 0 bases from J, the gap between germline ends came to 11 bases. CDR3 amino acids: CASSLAYSSTDTQYF. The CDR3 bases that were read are TGCGCCAGCAGCCTCGCCTACTCTAGCACAGATACG.

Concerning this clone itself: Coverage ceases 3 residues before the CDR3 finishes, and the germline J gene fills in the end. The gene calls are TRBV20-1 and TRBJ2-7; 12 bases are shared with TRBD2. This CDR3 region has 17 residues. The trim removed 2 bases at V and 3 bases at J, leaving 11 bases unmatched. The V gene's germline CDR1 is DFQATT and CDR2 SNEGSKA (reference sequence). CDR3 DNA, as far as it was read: TGCAGTGCTAGACGAGCTAGCGGGGGGGCCGGTGGCTACGAG. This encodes CSARRASGGAGGYE. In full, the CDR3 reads CSARRASGGAGGYEQYF.

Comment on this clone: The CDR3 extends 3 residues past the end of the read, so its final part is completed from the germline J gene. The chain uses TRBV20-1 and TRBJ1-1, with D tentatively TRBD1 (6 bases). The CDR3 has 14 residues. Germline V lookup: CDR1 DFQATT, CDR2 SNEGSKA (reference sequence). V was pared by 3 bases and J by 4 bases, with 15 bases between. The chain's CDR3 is CSASRQAGTTEAFF. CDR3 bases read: TGCAGTGCTAGCAGACAGGCAGGCACCACTGAA.